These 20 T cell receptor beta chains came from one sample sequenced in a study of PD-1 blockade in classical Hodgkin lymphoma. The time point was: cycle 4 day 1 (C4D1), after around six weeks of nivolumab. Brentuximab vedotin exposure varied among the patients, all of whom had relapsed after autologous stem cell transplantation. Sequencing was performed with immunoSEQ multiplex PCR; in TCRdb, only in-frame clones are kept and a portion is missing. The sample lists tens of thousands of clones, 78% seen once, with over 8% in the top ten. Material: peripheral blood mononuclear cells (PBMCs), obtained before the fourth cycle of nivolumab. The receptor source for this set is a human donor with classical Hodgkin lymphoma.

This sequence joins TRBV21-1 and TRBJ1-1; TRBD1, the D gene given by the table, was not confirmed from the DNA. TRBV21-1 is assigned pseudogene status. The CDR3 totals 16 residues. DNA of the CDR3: TGTGCCAGCAGCAAAGGGGCAGGGACACCGAACACTGAAGCTTTCTTT. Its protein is CASSKGAGTPNTEAFF.

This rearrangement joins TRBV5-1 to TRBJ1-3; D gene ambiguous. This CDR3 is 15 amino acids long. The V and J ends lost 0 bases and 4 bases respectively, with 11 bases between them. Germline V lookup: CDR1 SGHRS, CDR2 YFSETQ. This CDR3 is CASSLEVQPGNTIYF. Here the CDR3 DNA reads TGCGCCAGCAGCTTGGAGGTTCAGCCCGGAAACACCATATATTTT.

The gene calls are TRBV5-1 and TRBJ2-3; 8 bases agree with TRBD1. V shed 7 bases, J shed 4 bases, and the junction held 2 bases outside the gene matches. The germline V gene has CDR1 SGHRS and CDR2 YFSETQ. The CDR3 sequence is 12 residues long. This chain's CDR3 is CASSGGADTQYF. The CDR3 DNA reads TGCGCCAGCTCAGGGGGCGCAGATACGCAGTATTTT.

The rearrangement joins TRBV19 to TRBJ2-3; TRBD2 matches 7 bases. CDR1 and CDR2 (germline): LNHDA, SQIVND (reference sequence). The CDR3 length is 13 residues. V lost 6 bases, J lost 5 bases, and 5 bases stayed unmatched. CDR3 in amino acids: CASSGRELDTQYF. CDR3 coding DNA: TGTGCCAGTAGCGGGCGGGAGTTAGATACGCAGTATTTT.

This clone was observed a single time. Written as DNA, the CDR3 is TGTGCCAGCAGTGAAGCACAGGGGCCCTACGAGCAGTACTTC. Residues: CASSEAQGPYEQYF. The chain carries TRBV6-1 and TRBJ2-7, with 7 bases lining up with TRBD1. Germline-derived CDR1 and CDR2 are MNHNS and SASEGT. The J segment lost 2 bases and the V segment lost 0 bases, leaving 1 base of the junction unmatched. This CDR3 comprises 14 residues.

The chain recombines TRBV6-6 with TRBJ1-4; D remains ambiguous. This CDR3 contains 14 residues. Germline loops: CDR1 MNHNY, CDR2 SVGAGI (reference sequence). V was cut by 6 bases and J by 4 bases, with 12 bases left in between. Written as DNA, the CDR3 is TGTGCCAGCAGCCAGCTTTTAGTTAATGAAAAACTGTTTTTT. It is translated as CASSQLLVNEKLFF.

The CDR3 spells CASSSRDRDHEQFF. CDR3 coding DNA: TGTGCCAGCAGCTCCCGGGACAGGGACCATGAGCAGTTCTTC. V is TRBV7-9 and J is TRBJ2-1, with TRBD1 matching 9 bases. The V and J ends lost 4 bases and 8 bases, in that order; junction bases with no gene match: 6. Germline CDR1 SEHNR, CDR2 FQNEAQ (reference sequence). The CDR3 contains 14 residues.

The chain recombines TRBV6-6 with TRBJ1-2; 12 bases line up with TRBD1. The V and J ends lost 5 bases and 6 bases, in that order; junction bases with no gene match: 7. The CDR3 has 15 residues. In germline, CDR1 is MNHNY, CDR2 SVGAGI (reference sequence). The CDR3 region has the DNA TGTGCCAGCAGTCCCGGGACAGGGGGCGGGGATGGCTACACCTTC. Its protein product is CASSPGTGGGDGYTF.

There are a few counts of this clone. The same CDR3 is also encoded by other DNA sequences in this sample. The CDR3 nucleotides read TGCGCCAGCAGCTTTCGGGGGAACACCGGGGAGCTGTTTTTT. Residues: CASSFRGNTGELFF. The chain joins TRBV5-1 to TRBJ2-2; D perhaps matches TRBD2 (5 bases). This CDR3 region has 14 residues. Trimming stripped 2 bases from V and 1 base from J, with 6 bases between. Per the germline V gene, CDR1 is SGHRS and CDR2 is YFSETQ.

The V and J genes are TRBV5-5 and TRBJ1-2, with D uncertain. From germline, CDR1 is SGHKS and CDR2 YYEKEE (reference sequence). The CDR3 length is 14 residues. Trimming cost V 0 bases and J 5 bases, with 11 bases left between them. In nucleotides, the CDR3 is TGTGCCAGCAGCTTGGAGGCCAGTATTTATGGCTACACCTTC. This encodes CASSLEASIYGYTF.

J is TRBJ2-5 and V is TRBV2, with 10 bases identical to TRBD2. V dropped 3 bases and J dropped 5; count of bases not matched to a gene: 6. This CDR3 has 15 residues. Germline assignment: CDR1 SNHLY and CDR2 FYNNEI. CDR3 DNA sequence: TGTGCCAGCAGTGAGCAGCGGGGGGGCCGGGAGACCCAGTACTTC. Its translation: CASSEQRGGRETQYF. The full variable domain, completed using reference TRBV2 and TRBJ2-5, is EPEVTQTPSHQVTQMGQEVILRCVPISNHLYFYWYRQILGQKVEFLVSFYNNEISEKSEIFDDQFSVERPDGSNFTLKIRSTKLEDSAMYFCASSEQRGGRETQYFGPGTRLLVL.

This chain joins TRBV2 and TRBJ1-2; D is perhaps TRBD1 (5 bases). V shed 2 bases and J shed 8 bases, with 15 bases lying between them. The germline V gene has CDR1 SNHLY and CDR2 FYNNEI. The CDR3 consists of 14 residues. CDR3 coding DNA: TGTGCCAGCAGTGAAAGGGGCAGGGCGGGAGGCTACACCTTC. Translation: CASSERGRAGGYTF.

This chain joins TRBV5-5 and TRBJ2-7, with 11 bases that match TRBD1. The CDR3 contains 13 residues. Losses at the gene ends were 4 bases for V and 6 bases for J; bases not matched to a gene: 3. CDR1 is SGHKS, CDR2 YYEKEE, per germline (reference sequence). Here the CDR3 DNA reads TGTGCCAGCAGCCCGGGGACAGGGGGCGAGCAGTACTTC. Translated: CASSPGTGGEQYF.

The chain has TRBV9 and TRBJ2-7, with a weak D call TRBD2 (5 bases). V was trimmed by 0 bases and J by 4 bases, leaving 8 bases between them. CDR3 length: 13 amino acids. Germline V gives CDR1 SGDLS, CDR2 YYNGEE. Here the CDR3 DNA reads TGTGCCAGCAGCGTAGCTCCGGGATACGAGCAGTACTTC. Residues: CASSVAPGYEQYF.

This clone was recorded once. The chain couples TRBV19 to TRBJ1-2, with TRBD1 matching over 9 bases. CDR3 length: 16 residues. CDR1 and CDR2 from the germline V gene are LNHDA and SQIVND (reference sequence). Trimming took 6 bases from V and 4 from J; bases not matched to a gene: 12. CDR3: CASSWVTGGEGYGYTF. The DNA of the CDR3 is TGTGCCAGTAGCTGGGTAACAGGGGGCGAAGGCTATGGCTACACCTTC. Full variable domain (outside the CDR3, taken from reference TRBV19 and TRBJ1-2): DGGITQSPKYLFRKEGQNVTLSCEQNLNHDAMYWYRQDPGQGLRLIYYSQIVNDFQKGDIAEGYSVSREKKESFPLTVTSAQKNPTAFYLCASSWVTGGEGYGYTFGSGTRLTVV.

The chain's CDR3 is CASSLEASLSYEQYF. Written as DNA, the CDR3 is TGTGCCAGCAGCTTAGAGGCATCCCTCTCCTACGAGCAGTACTTC. The chain employs TRBV11-2 and TRBJ2-7; D call uncertain. This CDR3 has 15 amino acids. Trimming took off 0 bases at V and 0 bases at J, with 9 bases between the two ends. Germline V gene lookup returns CDR1 SGHAT and CDR2 FQNNGV.

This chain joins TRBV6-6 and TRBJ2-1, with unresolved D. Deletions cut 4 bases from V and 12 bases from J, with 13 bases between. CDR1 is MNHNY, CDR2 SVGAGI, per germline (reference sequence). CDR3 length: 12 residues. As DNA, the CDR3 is TGTGCCAGCAGTTCGCCTAGGGCCGGGCAGTTCTTC. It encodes CASSSPRAGQFF.

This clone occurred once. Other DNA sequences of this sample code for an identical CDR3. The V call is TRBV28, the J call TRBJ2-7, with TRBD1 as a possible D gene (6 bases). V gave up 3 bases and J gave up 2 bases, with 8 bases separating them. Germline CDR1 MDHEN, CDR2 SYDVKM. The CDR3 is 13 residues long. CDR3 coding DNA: TGTGCCAGCAGTTTGACAGGCCCCTACGAGCAGTACTTC. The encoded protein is CASSLTGPYEQYF.

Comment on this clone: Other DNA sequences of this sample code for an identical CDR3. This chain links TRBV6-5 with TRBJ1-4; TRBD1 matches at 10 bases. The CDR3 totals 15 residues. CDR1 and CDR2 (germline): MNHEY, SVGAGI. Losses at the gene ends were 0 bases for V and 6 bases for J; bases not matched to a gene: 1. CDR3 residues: CASSYSGTGDEKLFF. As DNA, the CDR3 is TGTGCCAGCAGTTACTCCGGGACAGGGGATGAAAAACTGTTTTTT.

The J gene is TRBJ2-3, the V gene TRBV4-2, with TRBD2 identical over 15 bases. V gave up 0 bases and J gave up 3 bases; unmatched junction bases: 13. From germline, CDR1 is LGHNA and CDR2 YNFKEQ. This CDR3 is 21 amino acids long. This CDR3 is CASSQDRTSGGVGPETDTQYF. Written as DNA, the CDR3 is TGTGCCAGCAGCCAAGATAGGACTAGCGGGGGGGTTGGCCCGGAAACAGATACGCAGTATTTT.